This record covers a single T cell receptor (beta chain). What it binds is not known. This record belongs to a study of shared clonotypes between healthy human individuals. Produced via immunoSEQ multiplex PCR; TCRdb's table is partial and in-frame only. Of roughly 1 million clones listed, approximately 80% are singletons. With V trimmed by 1 base and J by 4 bases, 12 bases remained unmatched. The CDR3 is made up of 19 amino acids. The germline V gene encodes CDR1 LNHDA and CDR2 SQIVND (reference sequence). Study-wide findings and caveats: Among the subsets, naive ones generally showed larger estimated richness than memory ones. Sharing across four donors was seen in 4% to 6.5% of naive CD4 clonotypes.

This receptor was identified in a man between 18 and 29 years old in good health. Some clones in this sample may be carry-over from other donors' samples. The sequenced sample was memory CD4+ T cells from PBMCs. Specified subset: CD45RA-negative fraction. The V call is TRBV19, the J call TRBJ2-2; 10 bases map to TRBD1. The CDR3 protein is CASSIGFAGTGVPTGELFF. CDR3 sequence (DNA): TGTGCCAGTAGTATAGGTTTCGCAGGGACAGGGGTCCCCACCGGGGAGCTGTTTTTT.